One and the same sample provided the 13 T cell receptor beta chains below, sequenced in a study of regulatory T cells in long-lasting Graves disease. Documented time point: newly diagnosed GD, antithyroid drugs for less than 3 months. Making the TCR library involved RNA that had been extracted from PBMCs. Construction of the TCR beta libraries employed iRepertoire HTBI primers in conjunction with Arm-PCR of CDR3 regions. TCRdb fed the multiplex PCR reads into MiXCR, producing one record per CDR3 protein. This table has about 620,000 distinct CDR3 sequences, around 17% appearing once. The sample was also linked to a second study, of T cells in Graves' hyperthyroidism and ophthalmopathy.

Specimen: peripheral blood mononuclear cells (PBMCs), collected at new diagnosis, from a patient treated with antithyroid drugs. These receptors all stem from a woman aged 25 to 39 with Graves disease.

This clonotype was recorded at least ten times. The chain is built from TRBV20-1 and TRBJ1-1; weak D call: TRBD1 (6 bases). Germline loops: CDR1 DFQATT, CDR2 SNEGSKA (reference sequence). The CDR3 is 13 amino acids. V was cut by 8 bases and J by 0 bases, with 13 bases left in between. The CDR3 DNA sequence: TGCAGTCCCCGGACAGCGATGAACACTGAAGCTTTCTTT. Its protein is CSPRTAMNTEAFF.

This clonotype occurred many times. This chain uses TRBV11-2 with TRBJ2-1, with 9 positions matching TRBD2. CDR1 and CDR2 from the germline V gene are SGHAT and FQNNGV. V lost 5 bases, J lost 6 bases, and 11 bases stayed unmatched. This CDR3 region has 16 residues. CDR3 nucleotide sequence: TGTGCCAGCAGCCATGAAGCAGCGGGAGGTGCCAATGAGCAGTTCTTC. Amino acid sequence: CASSHEAAGGANEQFF.

This clonotype was observed at least ten times. The chain combines TRBV12-3 or TRBV12-4 with TRBJ1-2; D is uncertain. The germline V and J ends were trimmed by 6 bases and 8 bases, with 10 bases remaining between them. The CDR3 sequence is 11 residues long. DNA for the CDR3: TGTGCCAGCAGCACAACACGGGGCTACACCTTC. It codes for CASSTTRGYTF.

This clonotype was picked up many times. The J gene is TRBJ1-5, the V gene TRBV6-1; D unresolved. The V end was cut by 0 bases, the J end by 2 bases, with 17 bases between. The CDR3 has 18 amino acids. Germline CDR1 MNHNS, CDR2 SASEGT. The CDR3 spells CASSEALMFNQGNQPQHF. The CDR3 DNA reads TGTGCCAGCAGTGAAGCCCTTATGTTTAATCAGGGCAATCAGCCCCAGCATTTT.

This clonotype has a count of ten or more. This sequence joins TRBV28 and TRBJ1-5; 8 nucleotides align to TRBD1. CDR3 length: 16 residues. Per germline, CDR1 MDHEN and CDR2 SYDVKM. With V trimmed by 2 bases and J by 9 bases, 12 bases remained unmatched. The CDR3 nucleotides are TGTGCCAGCAGTTTACCCCGTGACAGGGGAGGTGCGCCCCAGCATTTT. This encodes CASSLPRDRGGAPQHF.

The gene calls are TRBV29-1 and TRBJ2-4; D is undetermined. Germline values: CDR1 SQVTM, CDR2 ANQGSEA. The V gene lost 0 bases and the J gene lost 16 bases, with 16 bases spanning the gap. The CDR3 runs 12 residues. CDR3 bases: TGCAGCGTTGAAGATCTTATGAGTTTGATCTACTTC. This encodes CSVEDLMSLIYF.

There are many counts of this clonotype. V usage is TRBV7-2 and J usage is TRBJ1-4; D gene uncertain. This CDR3 region has 13 residues. V lost 0 bases, J lost 7 bases, and 6 bases lay in between. Germline values: CDR1 SGHTA, CDR2 FQGNSA. Here the CDR3 reads CASSLASGEKLFF. DNA for the CDR3: TGTGCCAGCAGCTTAGCGTCGGGTGAAAAACTGTTTTTT.

This clonotype was observed at least ten times. At one end the junction does not follow the germline gene, possibly because of a read error. This chain links TRBV11-2 with TRBJ2-7; TRBD2 aligns across 8 bases. Germline V gene sequence: CDR1 SGHAT, CDR2 FQNNGV. The CDR3 sequence is 14 residues long. The CDR3 here is CASSAFTSGGLSAF. DNA of the CDR3: TGTGCCAGCAGCGCCTTTACGTCGGGAGGGCTATCCGCCTTC.

About this clonotype: A much more abundant neighbour one base away suggests this may be a read error. The conserved phenylalanine or tryptophan normally closing the CDR3 is absent here, so this likely arose from a read error. The V call is TRBV2, the J call TRBJ2-4; TRBD1 is a possible D gene (6 bases). V was pared by 6 bases and J by 0 bases, with 18 bases between. CDR3 length: 17 residues. CDR1 is SNHLY, CDR2 FYNNEI, per germline. The CDR3 sequence: CASSRARTEAAKNIQYL. The CDR3 DNA reads TGTGCCAGCAGCCGAGCCCGGACAGAGGCAGCCAAAAACATTCAGTACTTA.

The chain has TRBV6-5 and TRBJ1-3; D gene unclear. This CDR3 has 14 residues. The V gene's germline CDR1 is MNHEY and CDR2 SVGAGI. Trimming took off 4 bases at V and 3 bases at J, with 10 bases between the two ends. The CDR3 DNA sequence: TGTGCCAGCAGTTTAAGGCTGGTTGGAAACACCATATATTTT. Translation: CASSLRLVGNTIYF.

This clonotype occurred many times. The V call is TRBV11-2, the J call TRBJ2-1; the match to TRBD2 covers 9 bases. The CDR3 is made up of 16 amino acids. The junction had 13 bases not matched to a gene; V was cut back by 5 bases and J by 8 bases. CDR1 is SGHAT and CDR2 is FQNNGV in the germline V gene. In DNA form, the CDR3 reads TGTGCCAGCAGCCCCCGTAATAGCGGGAGCGTCGATGAGCAGTTCTTC. Amino acids: CASSPRNSGSVDEQFF.

The V and J genes are TRBV6-2 or TRBV6-3 and TRBJ1-2; possible D gene TRBD1, 5 bases. Between the trimmed V and J ends, which lost 8 bases and 7 bases, there was a span of 23 bases. This CDR3 has 15 amino acids. Looked up from germline, CDR1 is MNHEY and CDR2 is SVGEGT. In DNA, the CDR3 is TGTGCCAGCTGCCCCATGGGGGTAATGTATGTTGGCTACACCTTC. This gives the protein CASCPMGVMYVGYTF.

In its sample, this clonotype was seen many times. This chain links TRBV7-9 with TRBJ2-5, with D possibly being TRBD1 or TRBD2 (5 bases each). Trimming removed 1 base from V and 4 bases from J, with 10 bases in between. The CDR3 is 14 amino acids. Germline CDR1 and CDR2: SEHNR and FQNEAQ (reference sequence). The CDR3 reads CASSLGWGRETQYF. DNA of the CDR3: TGTGCCAGCAGCTTAGGGTGGGGGAGAGAGACCCAGTACTTC.